Sequencing of this T cell receptor beta chain was carried out in a study of T cell responses to AZD1222 COVID-19 vaccine. General study findings and limits: Among vaccine-associated CD4 TCRs, coverage spanned spike, with dominance at 160-218 and 743-854.

As for this clone: Its antigen remains unknown.

Germline V gives CDR1 SEHNR, CDR2 FQNEAQ (reference sequence). The CDR3 length is 14 residues. V shed 1 base and J shed 3 bases, with 9 bases lying between them. Profiling relied on immunoSEQ multiplex PCR, and the TCRdb table lists in-frame clones only, not all of them. The data contain about 160,000 clones, 85% to 95% of them seen just once; the ten biggest clones take up 1.3%. The TCR was taken from an adult in good health. The J gene is TRBJ2-5, the V gene TRBV7-9, with D tentatively TRBD1 (6 bases). The source was peripheral blood, collected on day 0 of AZD1222 vaccination. CDR3 residues: CASSLGGPKETQYF. The CDR3 coding sequence is TGTGCCAGCAGCTTAGGGGGGCCTAAAGAGACCCAGTACTTC.